The sequence of this T cell receptor beta chain was determined in a study of response to subunit inactivated influenza vaccine. Study results and caveats: Few new T cells, the authors suggested, are recruited by each seasonal influenza vaccination.

This clonotype was recorded at least ten times. The antigen remains undetermined. V was clipped by 6 bases and J by 3 bases, with 9 bases between them. There are 13 residues in the CDR3. MiXCR, run by TCRdb on the RT-PCR reads, gives a single entry per CDR3 protein. The data contain some 500,000 distinct CDR3 sequences, approximately 12% of them seen just once; the ten biggest clones take up under 15%. The origin of this receptor is a middle-aged man who received an inactivated influenza vaccine. The sequences come from PBMCs from blood, collected roughly 48 days after vaccination. The chain employs TRBV12-3 or TRBV12-4 and TRBJ1-5; D remains ambiguous. The CDR3, as DNA: TGTGCCAGCAGCCGCGATCACAATCAGCCCCAGCATTTT. It specifies CASSRDHNQPQHF.